The present T cell receptor (beta chain) was sequenced within a study of post-analysis software for immune sequencing data. As to this clonotype: What it binds is unknown. One base away lies a much larger clone, so this may be a sequencing read error.

Study findings and constraints: Included in a set of about 5 TRBV segments more frequent in patients than controls were TRBV5-6, TRBV5-1 and TRBV20-1.

Built from TCR beta cDNA, the libraries had unique molecular identifiers in them. Roughly 500,000 cDNA molecules came from about 1 to 10 million T cells. Via MiXCR, TCRdb re-called the PCR reads, giving one row per CDR3 protein. The sample holds about 210,000 distinct CDR3 sequences, around 29% seen once. Germline values: CDR1 SQVTM, CDR2 ANQGSEA. This CDR3 region has 14 residues. The TCR comes from a girl younger than 18 with multiple sclerosis. Sample: blood. This rearrangement joins TRBV29-1 to TRBJ1-2; 7 positions match TRBD1. CDR3 amino acids: CSVEHRGSFYGHTF. CDR3 DNA: TGCAGCGTTGAACACAGGGGTTCTTTCTATGGCCACACCTTC.